Below, 4 T cell receptor beta chains from the same sample are listed, as sequenced in a study of blood T cell repertoires in COVID-19. TCRdb's copy holds only in-frame clones and misses some; the assay was immunoSEQ multiplex PCR. The profile covers approximately 390,000 clones, with 88% appearing a single time and roughly 2% taken by the ten largest. The sequenced sample was PBMCs or T cells enriched from blood (not recorded which). The receptors derive from a woman aged 40 to 49 with acute COVID-19.

This clone has just a few counts. V is TRBV15 and J is TRBJ1-5; possible D gene TRBD1, 5 bases. V dropped 1 base and J dropped 0 bases, with 13 bases sitting between them. The CDR3 has 17 amino acids. The germline V gene has CDR1 LNHNV and CDR2 YYDKDF (reference sequence). The CDR3 sequence is CATSRGGAENSNQPQHF. The CDR3 bases are TGTGCCACCAGCAGAGGCGGGGCAGAGAATAGCAATCAGCCCCAGCATTTT.

The chain carries TRBV27 and TRBJ1-5, with 8 bases matching TRBD1. V lost 6 bases and J lost 6; bases outside the gene matches: 4. Germline loops: CDR1 MNHEY, CDR2 SMNVEV (reference sequence). The CDR3 runs 13 residues. CDR3: CASSFDRGQPQHF. The CDR3 DNA sequence: TGTGCCAGCAGCTTCGACAGGGGTCAGCCCCAGCATTTT.

The CDR3 DNA follows: TGTGCCAGTAGTAGAAGACAGACAGGGGAACAGCCCCAGCATTTT. It encodes CASSRRQTGEQPQHF. The J gene is TRBJ1-5, the V gene TRBV19; 8 bases align to TRBD1. The germline V gene encodes CDR1 LNHDA and CDR2 SQIVND (reference sequence). The CDR3 is made up of 15 amino acids. V dropped 4 bases and J dropped 7; count of bases not matched to a gene: 9. Full variable domain (rest looked up from reference TRBV19 and TRBJ1-5): DGGITQSPKYLFRKEGQNVTLSCEQNLNHDAMYWYRQDPGQGLRLIYYSQIVNDFQKGDIAEGYSVSREKKESFPLTVTSAQKNPTAFYLCASSRRQTGEQPQHFGDGTRLSIL.

This chain connects TRBV19 to TRBJ1-5, with 8 bases identical to TRBD1. The CDR3 sequence is 18 residues long. Trimming at V came to 7 bases and at J to 4 bases, leaving 18 bases not matched to a gene. Germline CDR1 and CDR2: LNHDA and SQIVND (reference sequence). CDR3 residues: CASTRSPRDRGSNQPQHF. CDR3 coding DNA: TGTGCCAGTACCCGCTCTCCCCGAGACAGGGGATCGAATCAGCCCCAGCATTTT.